This paragraph covers one T cell receptor beta chain sequence. Its specificity is not known. This sample stems from a study of Ad26.COV2.S vaccination and SARS-CoV-2 variants. Overall study context: Enrollment placed the donor in the COV1001 Ad26.COV2.S trial arm.

Treatment defined: around 19 received Ad26.COV2.S at low or high dose, single or two shots; a few received placebo; per-sample allocation not given. Sampling was performed 63 days after the first vaccine or placebo injection. An adult of 18-55 years in Boston served as donor. Findings of the study overall: The TCR breadth and depth analyses may have produced an underestimate of total T cell responses.

Generated by immunoSEQ multiplex PCR, the TCRdb table keeps only in-frame clones and is missing some. The table includes approximately 300,000 clones, around 81% detected once. CDR1 is MGHDK and CDR2 is SYGVNS in the germline V gene. This CDR3 is built from 14 residues. V dropped 6 bases and J dropped 5; count of bases not matched to a gene: 7. The chain is built from TRBV25-1 and TRBJ2-1, with 7 bases identical to TRBD2. Sequenced material: peripheral blood, taken in a trial of Ad26.COV2.S vaccine versus placebo. This sequence was found in a person between 18 and 65 years old who received the Ad26.COV2.S COVID-19 vaccine or a placebo. DNA of the CDR3: TGTGCCAGCAGACCGAGCGGGGCTGACAATGAGCAGTTCTTC. Its translation is CASRPSGADNEQFF. Full variable domain (outside the CDR3, taken from reference TRBV25-1 and TRBJ2-1): EADIYQTPRYLVIGTGKKITLECSQTMGHDKMYWYQQDPGMELHLIHYSYGVNSTEKGDLSSESTVSRIRTEHFPLTLESARPSHTSQYLCASRPSGADNEQFFGPGTRLTVL.